The present entry profiles one T cell receptor (beta chain) with its context. Its antigen remains unidentified. This table comes from immunoSEQ multiplex PCR, and its TCRdb copy is limited to in-frame clones, with some not included. Counted here are 130,000 or so clones, around 90% occurring once; the ten biggest clones make up 1.5% to 2%. The data are from a study of T cells in localized non-small cell lung cancer. The study's findings and limits: Tumor samples were not multi-region, leaving intratumor heterogeneity unexcluded. Paired adjacent lung recovered a median approximately 57 of the top 100 tumor clones.

The V gene's germline CDR1 is SEHNR and CDR2 FQNEAQ (reference sequence). The V end lost 1 base, the J end lost 2 bases, and 9 bases lay between the germline ends. There are 15 residues in the CDR3. This chain uses TRBV7-9 with TRBJ1-5; D ambiguous. The sequence was obtained from an older female donor with stage I lung adenocarcinoma. The sequencing here drew on peripheral blood, taken before any cancer treatment. In nucleotides, the CDR3 is TGTGCCAGCAGCTTAGATTGGGGTGGCAATCAGCCCCAGCATTTT. It yields the protein CASSLDWGGNQPQHF.